The 17 T cell receptor beta chains reported below all come from one sample, sequenced in a study of blood T cell repertoires in COVID-19. Clones were read by immunoSEQ multiplex PCR, and TCRdb kept only the in-frame ones, dropping some. The sample has about 480,000 clones, approximately 90% seen once; the top ten hold less than 2%. The specimen was PBMCs or T cells enriched from blood (not recorded which). The receptors shown here come from a woman between 35 and 50 years old who had recovered from COVID-19.

CDR3 in amino acids: CASSPTGNTEAFF. The CDR3 bases are TGTGCCAGCAGCCCGACAGGGAACACTGAAGCTTTCTTT. The chain carries TRBV25-1 and TRBJ1-1, with a tentative D call TRBD1 (6 bases). This CDR3 is 13 amino acids long. Trimming removed 6 bases at V and 1 base at J, with 9 bases between. CDR1 and CDR2 from the germline V gene are MGHDK and SYGVNS.

V gene TRBV4-3 combines with J gene TRBJ2-1, with TRBD1 identical over 7 bases. J gave up 2 bases and V 1 base, and 8 bases lay outside the gene matches. Germline V gives CDR1 LGHNA, CDR2 YSLEER. There are 17 residues in the CDR3. The CDR3 region has the DNA TGCGCCAGCAGCCAAGTTGGACAGGCGGCACCCTACAATGAGCAGTTCTTC. Translated: CASSQVGQAAPYNEQFF.

The CDR3 sequence is CASSLGAAGADTQYF. For the CDR3, the DNA is TGTGCCAGCAGCTTAGGGGCAGCTGGCGCAGATACGCAGTATTTT. This chain uses TRBV7-6 with TRBJ2-3; D unresolved. The CDR3 sequence is 15 residues long. Between the trimmed V and J ends, which lost 1 base and 4 bases, there was a span of 12 bases. In germline, CDR1 is SGHVS, CDR2 FNYEAQ.

V gene TRBV28 combines with J gene TRBJ2-1, with TRBD1 as a possible D gene (6 bases). V was shortened by 7 bases and J by 3 bases, with 13 bases between the two germline ends. CDR3 size: 14 residues. The germline V gene encodes CDR1 MDHEN and CDR2 SYDVKM. The CDR3 protein is CASTPGQLYNEQFF. The CDR3 DNA is TGTGCCAGCACCCCTGGACAGCTCTACAATGAGCAGTTCTTC.

This chain joins TRBV15 and TRBJ1-1; 9 bases are shared with TRBD1. This CDR3 has 14 residues. V shed 9 bases, J shed 1 base, and the junction held 6 bases outside the gene matches. Germline lookup yields CDR1 LNHNV and CDR2 YYDKDF (reference sequence). CDR3 protein: CATGDREANTEAFF. DNA of the CDR3: TGTGCCACAGGGGACAGGGAGGCGAACACTGAAGCTTTCTTT.

As for this clone: An end of the junction does not agree with germline; a read error may underlie this. The chain carries TRBV7-9 and TRBJ1-1, with 8 bases matching TRBD1. Germline loops: CDR1 SEHNR, CDR2 FQNEAQ (reference sequence). This CDR3 comprises 14 residues. The CDR3 sequence is CASSLRQGNAEAFF. DNA of the CDR3: TGTGCCAGCAGCTTAAGACAGGGGAACGCTGAAGCTTTCTTT.

This clone has a handful of counts. This chain connects TRBV2 to TRBJ2-2, with D tentatively TRBD2 (5 bases). CDR3 length: 14 amino acids. V was clipped by 5 bases and J by 4 bases, with 11 bases between them. The germline gives CDR1 SNHLY, CDR2 FYNNEI. The CDR3 here is CASSSQRSTGELFF. DNA of the CDR3: TGTGCCAGCAGTTCCCAGCGGAGCACCGGGGAGCTGTTTTTT.

CDR3 in DNA: TGCAGCGCCCAGGGAAACCAAGAGACCCAGTACTTC. This translates into CSAQGNQETQYF. The V and J genes are TRBV29-1 and TRBJ2-5, with D possibly being TRBD1 (5 bases). Looked up from germline, CDR1 is SQVTM and CDR2 is ANQGSEA. CDR3 length equals 12 residues. V lost 7 bases and J 0 bases, leaving 9 bases between the germline ends.

In this sample, this clone turned up a few times. In nucleotides, the CDR3 is TGTGCCAGCAGCTTAGCGGGTTGGGACAGAAGTTACGAGCAGTACTTC. The encoded protein is CASSLAGWDRSYEQYF. The rearrangement joins TRBV7-4 to TRBJ2-7, with 7 bases lining up with TRBD1. In germline, CDR1 is SGHVT, CDR2 SQSDAQ. The V gene end was trimmed by 0 bases and the J gene end by 4 bases; junction bases not matched to a gene: 9. There are 16 residues in the CDR3.

The chain carries TRBV2 and TRBJ1-1; TRBD1 matches at 7 bases. The V gene end was trimmed by 6 bases and the J gene end by 5 bases; junction bases not matched to a gene: 9. The germline V gene has CDR1 SNHLY and CDR2 FYNNEI. The CDR3 runs 14 residues. This CDR3 reads CASSLVGGRTEAFF. In DNA, the CDR3 is TGTGCCAGCAGCCTAGTAGGGGGCCGAACTGAAGCTTTCTTT.

In this sample, this clone turned up once. V is TRBV4-2 and J is TRBJ1-6; D not resolved. V shed 5 bases and J shed 14 bases, with 16 bases lying between them. Germline values: CDR1 LGHNA, CDR2 YNFKEQ. CDR3 length: 13 amino acids. CDR3 protein: CASSGPGRESLHF. The CDR3 DNA reads TGTGCCAGCAGCGGACCGGGTAGGGAGTCCCTCCACTTT.

The chain carries TRBV6-4 and TRBJ1-2; D gene unclear. The CDR3 runs to 15 residues. V shed 3 bases and J shed 0 bases, with 11 bases lying between them. Germline CDR1 and CDR2: MRHNA and SNTAGT. CDR3 sequence: CASSESTGTNYGYTF. The CDR3 DNA reads TGTGCCAGCAGTGAGTCGACTGGTACTAACTATGGCTACACCTTC.

The genes are TRBV5-8 and TRBJ2-5; a possible D gene is TRBD1 (5 bases). The CDR3 runs 13 residues. The V gene lost 3 bases and the J gene lost 6 bases, with 12 bases spanning the gap. The V gene's germline CDR1 is SGHTS and CDR2 YDEGEE. The CDR3 is CASSSSGIKTQYF. The DNA of the CDR3 is TGTGCCAGCAGCTCGTCAGGGATAAAGACCCAGTACTTC.

V and J are TRBV6-5 and TRBJ1-2, with TRBD1 matching over 7 bases. Germline loops: CDR1 MNHEY, CDR2 SVGAGI. CDR3 length: 11 residues. The junction had 2 bases not matched to a gene; V was cut back by 5 bases and J by 8 bases. The CDR3 coding sequence is TGTGCCAGCAGTAGGGGGCGCGGCTACACCTTC. It specifies CASSRGRGYTF.

V usage is TRBV30 and J usage is TRBJ2-5; 7 bases agree with TRBD2. V dropped 3 bases and J dropped 2; count of bases not matched to a gene: 3. The CDR3 runs to 13 residues. The germline V gene encodes CDR1 GTSNPN and CDR2 SVGIG (reference sequence). The CDR3 nucleotides read TGTGCCTGGAGCGCGGGACTACAAGAGACCCAGTACTTC. As protein: CAWSAGLQETQYF. Filled out from reference TRBV30 and TRBJ2-5, the complete variable domain reads SQTIHQWPATLVQPVGSPLSLECTVEGTSNPNLYWYRQAAGRGLQLLFYSVGIGQISSEVPQNLSASRPQDRQFILSSKKLLLSDSGFYLCAWSAGLQETQYFGPGTRLLVL.

The CDR3 DNA reads TGTGCCAGCAGTTGGGGGGGGACAGGGTTCCCTAATGAGCAGTTCTTC. The encoded protein is CASSWGGTGFPNEQFF. This chain connects TRBV6-6 to TRBJ2-1; 9 bases agree with TRBD1. Trimming cost V 4 bases and J 7 bases; bases outside gene matches: 11. Germline values: CDR1 MNHNY, CDR2 SVGAGI (reference sequence). The length of the CDR3 is 16 residues.

The chain carries TRBV19 and TRBJ2-7, with 11 bases matching TRBD2. The CDR3 is made up of 16 amino acids. The ends lost 0 bases at V and 3 bases at J; junction bases unmatched: 4. CDR1 LNHDA and CDR2 SQIVND come from the germline V gene (reference sequence). The CDR3 region is CASSIDGTSGYYEQYF. As DNA, the CDR3 is TGTGCCAGTAGTATAGACGGGACTAGCGGATACTACGAGCAGTACTTC.